This T cell receptor beta chain was identified during a study of T cell changes during pregnancy in multiple sclerosis. The germline V gene has CDR1 MNHEY and CDR2 SVGAGI. CDR3 size: 15 residues. The junction had 8 bases not matched to a gene; V was cut back by 6 bases and J by 3 bases. Sequencing used immunoSEQ multiplex PCR; TCRdb keeps in-frame clones, though not all of them. The sample consists of 15,000 or so clones, around 90% of them appearing once. Sequenced material: CD8+ T cells from peripheral blood mononuclear cells, taken after pregnancy. This TCR derives from a female donor in good health, enrolled as a control in a pregnancy study. This chain links TRBV6-5 with TRBJ1-1; 9 nucleotides agree with TRBD1. The CDR3 loop is CASRPYRGPYTEAFF. The DNA of the CDR3 is TGTGCCAGCAGACCTTACAGGGGGCCGTACACTGAAGCTTTCTTT.